This is a list of T cell receptor beta chains from one sample in a study of Ad26.COV2.S vaccination and SARS-CoV-2 variants. Assay: immunoSEQ multiplex PCR; the TCRdb copy retains only in-frame clones and omits some. The sample has roughly 700,000 clones; roughly 90% are singletons. This specimen consisted of peripheral blood, obtained in a trial of Ad26.COV2.S vaccine versus placebo. The receptors originated from a person aged 18-65 years who received the Ad26.COV2.S COVID-19 vaccine or a placebo. Both conserved end residues are part of each CDR3. The D gene is left open where the match is weak. A clone size is listed for some rows: how often the clone was seen (once, few, many), or a class if it is expanded.

abundance	d_gene	j_gene	v_gene	CDR3nt	CDR3aa
.	.	TRBJ2-7	TRBV6-2/TRBV6-3	TGTGCCAGCAGTTACGAAGGACTCAAGTACCCTTACTTC	CASSYEGLKYPYF
.	TRBD1	TRBJ2-1	TRBV11-3	TGTGCCAGCAGCTTGGGACAGGGGGCTCTTGATGAGCAGTTCTTC	CASSLGQGALDEQFF
.	TRBD2	TRBJ2-1	TRBV12-5	TGTGCTAGTGGTTTAGAGAGCGGGAGCTCCTACAATGAGCAGTTCTTC	CASGLESGSSYNEQFF
once	.	TRBJ1-3	TRBV19	TGTGCCAGTAGTATCCTTTCCCTTAGCAGCTCTGGAAACACCATATATTTT	CASSILSLSSSGNTIYF
.	TRBD1	TRBJ2-2	TRBV5-6	TGTGCCAGCAGCCCCGGGTGGGGGACAGCGAACACCGGGGAGCTGTTTTTT	CASSPGWGTANTGELFF
once	.	TRBJ1-4	TRBV3-1/TRBV3-2	TGTGCCAGCAGCCAATCCCCCGATGTAGCAACTAATGAAAAACTGTTTTTT	CASSQSPDVATNEKLFF
.	TRBD1	TRBJ1-1	TRBV7-2	TGTGCCAGCAGCCCCTACAGGGGCCCGAACACTGAAGCTTTCTTT	CASSPYRGPNTEAFF
.	.	TRBJ1-4	TRBV7-9	TGTGCCAGCAGCTTAGGGGGTTCAACTAATGAAAAACTGTTTTTT	CASSLGGSTNEKLFF
.	.	TRBJ1-1	TRBV5-1	TGCGCCAGCAGCCCGCCGGGCGGGGGGAGTAGGGAAGCTTTCTTT	CASSPPGGGSREAFF
.	.	TRBJ2-1	TRBV3-1/TRBV3-2	TGTGCCAGCAGCCAAGGCAGGACTACCTACAATGAGCAGTTCTTC	CASSQGRTTYNEQFF
.	.	TRBJ1-1	TRBV5-1	TGCGCCAGCAGCTTGGGTGGACCTGAAGCTTTCTTT	CASSLGGPEAFF
once	.	TRBJ2-1	TRBV7-2	TGTGCCAGCAGCTTAGCTCAGGGGGGGAGTGAGCAGTTCTTC	CASSLAQGGSEQFF
.	.	TRBJ2-7	TRBV3-1/TRBV3-2	TGTGCCAGCGGGCGGTCAGGGCAAGAGCAGTACTTC	CASGRSGQEQYF
once	.	TRBJ2-5	TRBV18	TGTGCCAGCTCACCGGGCAGCTCAGAGACCCAGTACTTC	CASSPGSSETQYF
.	TRBD1	TRBJ2-7	TRBV14	TGTGCCAGCAGCCAAAGACAGGGTTCCTACGAGCAGTACTTC	CASSQRQGSYEQYF
.	.	TRBJ2-2	TRBV19	TGTGCCAGTAGTGCGGGACTTAACACCGGGGAGCTGTTTTTT	CASSAGLNTGELFF
.	TRBD2	TRBJ2-1	TRBV19	TGTGCCAGTAGTAGTCTAGCGGGAGGCTCGGGTGAGCAGTTCTTC	CASSSLAGGSGEQFF
medium-sized	TRBD1	TRBJ1-2	TRBV4-2	TGTGCCAGCAGCGCTACAGGGGGAGAGGATGGCTACACCTTC	CASSATGGEDGYTF
.	.	TRBJ1-2	TRBV4-2	TGTGCCAGCAGCGCGGGCGCCGCAGCGATCTATGGCTACACCTTC	CASSAGAAAIYGYTF
.	.	TRBJ1-5	TRBV27	TGTGCCAGCAGTTTGGGGAGCAGGGAAGGTAGCAATCAGCCCCAGCATTTT	CASSLGSREGSNQPQHF
.	.	TRBJ1-6	TRBV5-1	TGCGCCAGCAGCTTTAGGGACATCGATTCACCCCTCCACTTT	CASSFRDIDSPLHF
.	.	TRBJ1-5	TRBV6-2/TRBV6-3	TGTGCCAGCAGTCTAGATGGCAATCAGCCCCAGCATTTT	CASSLDGNQPQHF
.	TRBD1	TRBJ1-5	TRBV7-8	TGTGCCAGCAGCGCTAGCGGGACAGGGTTTCAGCCCCAGCATTTT	CASSASGTGFQPQHF
.	TRBD1	TRBJ1-6	TRBV11-2	TGTGCCAGCGGAGAACAGGGGGCGGGTTCACCCCTCCACTTT	CASGEQGAGSPLHF
.	TRBD1	TRBJ2-5	TRBV5-1	TGCGCCAGCGGGACAGGCGTAGGGGAGACCCAGTACTTC	CASGTGVGETQYF